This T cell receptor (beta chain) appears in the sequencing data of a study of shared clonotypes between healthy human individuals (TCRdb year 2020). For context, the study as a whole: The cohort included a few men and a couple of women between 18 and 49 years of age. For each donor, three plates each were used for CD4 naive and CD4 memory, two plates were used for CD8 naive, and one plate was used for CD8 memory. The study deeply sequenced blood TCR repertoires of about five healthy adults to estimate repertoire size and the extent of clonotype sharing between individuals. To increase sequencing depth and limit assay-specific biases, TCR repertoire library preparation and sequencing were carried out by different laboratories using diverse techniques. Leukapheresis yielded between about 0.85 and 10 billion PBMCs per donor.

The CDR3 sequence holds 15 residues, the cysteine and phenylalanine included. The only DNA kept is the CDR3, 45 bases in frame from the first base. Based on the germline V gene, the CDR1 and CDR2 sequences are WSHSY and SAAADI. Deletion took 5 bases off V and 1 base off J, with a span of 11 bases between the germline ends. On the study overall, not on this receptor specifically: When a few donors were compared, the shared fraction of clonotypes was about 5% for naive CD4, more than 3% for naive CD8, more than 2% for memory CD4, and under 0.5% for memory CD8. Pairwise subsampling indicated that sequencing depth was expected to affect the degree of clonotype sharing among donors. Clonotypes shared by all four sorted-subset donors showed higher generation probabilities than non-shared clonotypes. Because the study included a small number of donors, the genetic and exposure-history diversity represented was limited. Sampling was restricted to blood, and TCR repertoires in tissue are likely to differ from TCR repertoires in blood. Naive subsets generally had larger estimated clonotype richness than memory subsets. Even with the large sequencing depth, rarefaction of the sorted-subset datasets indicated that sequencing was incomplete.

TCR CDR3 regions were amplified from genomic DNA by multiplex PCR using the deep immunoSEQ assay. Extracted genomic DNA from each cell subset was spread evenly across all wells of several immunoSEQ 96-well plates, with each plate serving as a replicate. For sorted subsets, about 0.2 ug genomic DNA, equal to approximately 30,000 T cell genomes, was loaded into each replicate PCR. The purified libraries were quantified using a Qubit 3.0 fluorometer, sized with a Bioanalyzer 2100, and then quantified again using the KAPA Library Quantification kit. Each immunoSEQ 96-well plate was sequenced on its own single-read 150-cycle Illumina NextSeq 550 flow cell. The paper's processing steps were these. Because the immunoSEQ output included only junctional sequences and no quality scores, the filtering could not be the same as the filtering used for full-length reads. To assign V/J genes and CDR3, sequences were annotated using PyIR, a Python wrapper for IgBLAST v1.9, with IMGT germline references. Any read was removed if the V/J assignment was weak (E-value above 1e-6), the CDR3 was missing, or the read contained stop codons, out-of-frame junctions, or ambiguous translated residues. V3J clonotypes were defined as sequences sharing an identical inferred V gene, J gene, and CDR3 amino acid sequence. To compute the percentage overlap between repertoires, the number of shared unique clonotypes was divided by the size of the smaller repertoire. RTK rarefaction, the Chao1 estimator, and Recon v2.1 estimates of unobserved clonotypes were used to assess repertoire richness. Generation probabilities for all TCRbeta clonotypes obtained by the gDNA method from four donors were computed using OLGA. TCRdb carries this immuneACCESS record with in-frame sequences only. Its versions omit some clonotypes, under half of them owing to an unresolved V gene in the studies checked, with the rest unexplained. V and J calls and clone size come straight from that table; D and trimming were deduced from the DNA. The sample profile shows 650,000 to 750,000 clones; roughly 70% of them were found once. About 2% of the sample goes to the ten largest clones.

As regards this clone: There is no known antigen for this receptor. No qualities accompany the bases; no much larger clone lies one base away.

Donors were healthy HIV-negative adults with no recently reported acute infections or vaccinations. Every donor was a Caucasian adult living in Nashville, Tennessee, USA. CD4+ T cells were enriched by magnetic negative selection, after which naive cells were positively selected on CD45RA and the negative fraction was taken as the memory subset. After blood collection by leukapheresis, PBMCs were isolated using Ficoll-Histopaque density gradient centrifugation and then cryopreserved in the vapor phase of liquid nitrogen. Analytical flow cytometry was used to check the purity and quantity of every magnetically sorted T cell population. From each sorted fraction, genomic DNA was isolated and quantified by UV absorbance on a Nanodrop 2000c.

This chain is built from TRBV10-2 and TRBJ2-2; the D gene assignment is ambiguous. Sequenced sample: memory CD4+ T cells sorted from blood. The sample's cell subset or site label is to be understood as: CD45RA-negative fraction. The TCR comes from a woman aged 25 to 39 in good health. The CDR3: CASSFFGKNTGELFF. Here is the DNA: TGCGCCAGCAGTTTTTTCGGAAAGAACACCGGGGAGCTGTTTTTT.